This T cell receptor beta chain was sequenced during a study of control samples from healthy donors and cancer patients. Sequenced by immunoSEQ multiplex PCR; TCRdb stores in-frame clones only, minus some. This sample has about 59,000 clones, with 92% found just once. This CDR3 has 17 amino acids. In germline, CDR1 is LNHDA, CDR2 SQIVND (reference sequence). V dropped 3 bases and J dropped 4; count of bases not matched to a gene: 9. The J gene is TRBJ1-6, the V gene TRBV19, with TRBD1 matching 7 bases. The source is a man between 40 and 49 years old with colorectal cancer. The sequenced sample consisted of PBMCs. The CDR3 DNA reads as TGTGCCAGTAGTATCGAAGAGGGGGCGGGATATAATTCACCCCTCCACTTT. It codes for CASSIEEGAGYNSPLHF.